This T cell receptor beta chain was obtained from a study of T-cell reconstitution after alpha-beta-depleted transplantation in children. Preparation of the TCRbeta library was carried out with unique molecular identifiers. TCRdb reprocessed the PCR reads via MiXCR and lists one record per CDR3 protein. The sample has around 600,000 distinct CDR3 sequences, roughly a tenth seen once. The CDR3 extends over 12 amino acids. Looked up from germline, CDR1 is SQVTM and CDR2 is ANQGSEA. V dropped 6 bases and J dropped 2 bases, with 11 bases sitting between them. The origin of this receptor is a human donor who donated a stem cell graft to a child with acute myeloid leukemia. This material consisted of PBMCs from the stem cell graft donor, taken from the stem cell graft. The chain carries TRBV29-1 and TRBJ2-7; D remains unclear. The CDR3 region is CSVARVPYEQYF. The DNA of the CDR3 is TGCAGCGTGGCTCGAGTCCCCTACGAGCAGTACTTC.